This TCR beta chain was sequenced in a study of blood T cell repertoires in COVID-19. Study summary: PBMCs, B-cell-depleted T cells, or T cells provided the cDNA or gDNA that made up the material.

As originally analysed: Reference gene primer amplification in the assay estimated nucleated cell counts. The table came from immunoSEQ multiplex PCR; TCRdb's copy has only in-frame clones and leaves some out. Clone size and the V and J calls come from that table; the DNA yielded D and trimming. The sample lists roughly 250,000 clones, 83% occurring once. Trimming cost V 6 bases and J 0 bases, with 15 bases left between them. The CDR3 is 16 amino acids. Germline values: CDR1 LNHDA, CDR2 SQIVND (reference sequence). The receptor was derived from a man aged 40-55 years with active or convalescent COVID-19. The J gene is TRBJ1-5, the V gene TRBV19; a possible D gene is TRBD1 (6 bases). Sequencing was performed on peripheral blood. DNA for the CDR3: TGTGCCAGTAGCAAACGGCAGGGGAATAGCAATCAGCCCCAGCATTTT. Residues: CASSKRQGNSNQPQHF.